The present TCR beta chain was sequenced within a study of T cell repertoires in cytomegalovirus infection. This clonotype was observed a few times. Antigen specificity is unknown. TCRdb fed the reads into MiXCR, producing one record per CDR3 protein. The profile shows around 99,000 distinct CDR3 sequences, roughly 30% of them singletons. CDR1 and CDR2 from the germline V gene are SGHNT and YYREEE (reference sequence). CDR3 length: 15 residues. V lost 0 bases and J 6 bases, leaving 13 bases between the germline ends. This receptor was obtained from a human donor in good health (CMV status not recorded). Some clones in this sample may be carry-over from other donors' samples. The chain is built from TRBV5-4 and TRBJ2-1; tentatively, D is TRBD1 or TRBD2 (7 bases each). Here the sequenced sample was CD8+ T cells from cultured PBMCs, taken from culture after CMV antigen stimulation. The DNA of the CDR3 is TGTGCCAGCAGCTTGGGGCAGGGGGGGTCCAATGAGCAGTTCTTC. Translating it yields CASSLGQGGSNEQFF.